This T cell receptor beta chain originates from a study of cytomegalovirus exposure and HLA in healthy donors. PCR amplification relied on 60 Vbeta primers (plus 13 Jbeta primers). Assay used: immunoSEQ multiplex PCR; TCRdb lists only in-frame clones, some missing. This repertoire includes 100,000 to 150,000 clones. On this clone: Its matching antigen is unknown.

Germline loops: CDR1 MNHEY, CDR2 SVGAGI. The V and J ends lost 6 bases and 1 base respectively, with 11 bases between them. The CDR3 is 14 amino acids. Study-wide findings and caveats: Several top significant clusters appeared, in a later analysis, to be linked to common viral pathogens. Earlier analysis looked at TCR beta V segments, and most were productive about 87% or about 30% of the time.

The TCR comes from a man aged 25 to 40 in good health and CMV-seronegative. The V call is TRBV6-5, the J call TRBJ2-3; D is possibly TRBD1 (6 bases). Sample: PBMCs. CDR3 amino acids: CASRRRTGTDTQYF. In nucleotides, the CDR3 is TGTGCCAGCAGGAGACGGACAGGCACAGATACGCAGTATTTT.